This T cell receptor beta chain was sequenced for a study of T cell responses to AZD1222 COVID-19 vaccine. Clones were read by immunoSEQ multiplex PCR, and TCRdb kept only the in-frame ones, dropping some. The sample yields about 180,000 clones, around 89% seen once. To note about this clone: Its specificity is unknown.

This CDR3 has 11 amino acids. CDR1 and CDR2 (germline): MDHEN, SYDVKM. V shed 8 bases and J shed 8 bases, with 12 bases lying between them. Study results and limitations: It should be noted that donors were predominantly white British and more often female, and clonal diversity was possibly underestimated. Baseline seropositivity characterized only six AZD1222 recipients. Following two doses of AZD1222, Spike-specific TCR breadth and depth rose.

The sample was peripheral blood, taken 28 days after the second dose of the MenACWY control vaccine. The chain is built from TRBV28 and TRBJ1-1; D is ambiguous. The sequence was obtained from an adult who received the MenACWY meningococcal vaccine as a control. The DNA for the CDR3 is TGTGCCAGCCTATTCGGCCCAGAAGCTTTCTTT. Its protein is CASLFGPEAFF. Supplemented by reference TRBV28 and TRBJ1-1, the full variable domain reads DVKVTQSSRYLVKRTGEKVFLECVQDMDHENMFWYRQDPGLGLRLIYFSYDVKMKEKGDIPEGYSVSREKKERFSLILESASTNQTSMYLCASLFGPEAFFGQGTRLTVV.